The rows below give T cell receptor beta chains drawn from one sample of a study of shared clonotypes between healthy human individuals. The method was immunoSEQ multiplex PCR; TCRdb's version includes in-frame clones alone and lacks a portion of them. Counted here are roughly 500,000 clones, about 79% occurring once; the ten biggest clones make up approximately 13%. Specimen: PBMCs. Receptor source: a middle-aged woman in good health. Some clones in this sample may be carry-over from other donors' samples. Each CDR3 is given with its conserved first and last residue. The order of the fields is V gene, D gene, CDR3 protein. D genes are given only for firm matches.

>TRBV15|-
CATSRDQGSHNEQFF
>TRBV6-6|-
CASVRSGNFYNEQFF
>TRBV2|TRBD1
CAAGQGGEQYF
>TRBV27|-
CASSLSRIVDTQYF
>TRBV6-1|-
CASSELRGDTEAFF
>TRBV6-1|TRBD1
CASSEGQGTYGYTF
>TRBV29-1|-
CSVAEGPEQYF
>TRBV7-9|-
CASSFGRGRETQYF
>TRBV5-1|-
CASSLGQFPDTQYF
>TRBV5-6|-
CASSLVQGGTEAFF
>TRBV7-2|TRBD1
CASSLLTGDRQYF
>TRBV5-4|-
CASSHNIGQGSTEAFF
>TRBV6-5|TRBD1
CASRPGQDYEQYF
>TRBV28|-
CASSLAGRTYNEQFF
>TRBV5-4|TRBD2
CASSLNEARGGNEQFF
>TRBV7-9|-
CASSHNQPTDTQYF
>TRBV28|-
CASSLRGGNLGTQYF
>TRBV7-7|-
CASSSNVNTGELFF
>TRBV2|-
CASSLSYEQYF
>TRBV9|TRBD2
CASSVGRTSVTDTQYF
>TRBV10-3|-
CAISEGPSSSYEQYF
>TRBV10-3|-
CAISEPGTDTQYF
>TRBV18|-
CASSPQGMNTGELFF
>TRBV9|-
CASSVGLITGELFF
>TRBV10-2|TRBD1
CASSNLGTGGETQYF
>TRBV10-3|-
CAISLVPGELFF
>TRBV15|TRBD1
CATSIGQGDNEKLFF
>TRBV5-1|-
CASSLVLGYTEAFF
>TRBV7-3|-
CASSLRMADTQYF
>TRBV10-3|-
CTISESQGSTEAFF
>TRBV29-1|TRBD1
CSAQTGDGSDTQYF
>TRBV7-6|TRBD1
CASSSNRGRQETQYF
>TRBV5-1|-
CASSLDATNEKLFF
>TRBV7-2|-
CASQGLNTGELFF
>TRBV2|-
CASNHWPGGSYEQYF
>TRBV28|-
CASSPIGTGELFF
>TRBV6-1|-
CASNRGDTEAFF
>TRBV7-2|TRBD2
CASSPTGTSGRRNEQFF
>TRBV5-4|-
CASSSSSSTDTQYF
>TRBV18|-
CASSPGLLLDGELFF
>TRBV28|TRBD1
CASSSREGASNQPQHF
>TRBV6-6|-
CASSRVWGSGANVLTF
>TRBV29-1|TRBD2
CSVVLGLAGGETQYF
>TRBV2|-
CASSENPGYEQYF
>TRBV27|-
CASSLTARLIQYF
>TRBV9|TRBD2
CASSARLADNNEQFF
>TRBV18|TRBD2
CASSPTGGKNIQYF
>TRBV7-2|-
CASSSMTVDQPQHF
>TRBV9|-
CASSVGLGGANVLTF
>TRBV18|-
CASSPRAGELFF
>TRBV30|-
CAWTRGYGITEAFF
>TRBV21-1|-
CASSKGPGTSDEQFF
>TRBV19|-
CATSLVLPPYEQYF